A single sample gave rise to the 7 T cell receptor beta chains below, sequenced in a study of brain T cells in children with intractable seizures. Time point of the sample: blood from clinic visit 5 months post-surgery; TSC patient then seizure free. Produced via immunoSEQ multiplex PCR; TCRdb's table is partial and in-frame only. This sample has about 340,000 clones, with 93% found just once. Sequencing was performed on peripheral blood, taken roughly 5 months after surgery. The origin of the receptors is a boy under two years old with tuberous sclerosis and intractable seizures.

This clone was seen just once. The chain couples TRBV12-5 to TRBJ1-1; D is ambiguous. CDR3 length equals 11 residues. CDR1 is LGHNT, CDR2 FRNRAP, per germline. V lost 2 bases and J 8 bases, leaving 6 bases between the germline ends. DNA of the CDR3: TGTGCTAGTGGTTTGAACCCCGAAGCTTTCTTT. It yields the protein CASGLNPEAFF.

The CDR3 DNA is TGTGCCAGCAGCAACCGGGCTATCTCCTACGAGCAGTACTTC. It specifies CASSNRAISYEQYF. The chain couples TRBV5-4 to TRBJ2-7; D gene uncertain. The CDR3 is made up of 14 amino acids. Germline assignment: CDR1 SGHNT and CDR2 YYREEE (reference sequence). Trimming removed 4 bases from V and 0 bases from J, with 11 bases in between.

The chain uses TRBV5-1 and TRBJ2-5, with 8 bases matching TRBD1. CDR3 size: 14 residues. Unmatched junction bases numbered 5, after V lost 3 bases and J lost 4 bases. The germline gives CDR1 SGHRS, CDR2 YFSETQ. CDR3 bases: TGCGCCAGCAGCTCCGCGGACAGGGCAGAGACCCAGTACTTC. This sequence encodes CASSSADRAETQYF. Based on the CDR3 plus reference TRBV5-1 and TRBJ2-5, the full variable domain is KAGVTQTPRYLIKTRGQQVTLSCSPISGHRSVSWYQQTPGQGLQFLFEYFSETQRNKGNFPGRFSGRQFSNSRSEMNVSTLELGDSALYLCASSSADRAETQYFGPGTRLLVL.

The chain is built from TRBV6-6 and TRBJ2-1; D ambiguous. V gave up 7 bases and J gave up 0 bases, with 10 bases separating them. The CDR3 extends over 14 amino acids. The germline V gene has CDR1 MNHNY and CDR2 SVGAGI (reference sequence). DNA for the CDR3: TGTGCCAGCATCCCAAGACTCTCCTACAATGAGCAGTTCTTC. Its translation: CASIPRLSYNEQFF.

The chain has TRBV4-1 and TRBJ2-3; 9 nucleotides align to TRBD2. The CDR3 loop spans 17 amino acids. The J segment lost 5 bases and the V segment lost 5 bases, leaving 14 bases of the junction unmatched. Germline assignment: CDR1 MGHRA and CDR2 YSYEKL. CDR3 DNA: TGCGCCAGCAGCGCGGGCCCGGGACTAGCAGGACGAGATACGCAGTATTTT. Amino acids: CASSAGPGLAGRDTQYF.

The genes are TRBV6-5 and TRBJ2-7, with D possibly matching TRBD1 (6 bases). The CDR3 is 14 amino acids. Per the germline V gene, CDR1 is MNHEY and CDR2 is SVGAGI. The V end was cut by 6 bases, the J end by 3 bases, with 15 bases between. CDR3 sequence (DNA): TGTGCCAGCAGGGCACAGGGCCCCCTCTACGAGCAGTACTTC. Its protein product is CASRAQGPLYEQYF.

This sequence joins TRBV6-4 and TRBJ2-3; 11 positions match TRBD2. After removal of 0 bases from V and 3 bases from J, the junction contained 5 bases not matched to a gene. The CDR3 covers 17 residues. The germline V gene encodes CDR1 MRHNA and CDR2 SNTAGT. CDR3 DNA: TGTGCCAGCAGTGACTCTACTAGCGGGAGTGGGACAGATACGCAGTATTTT. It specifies CASSDSTSGSGTDTQYF.